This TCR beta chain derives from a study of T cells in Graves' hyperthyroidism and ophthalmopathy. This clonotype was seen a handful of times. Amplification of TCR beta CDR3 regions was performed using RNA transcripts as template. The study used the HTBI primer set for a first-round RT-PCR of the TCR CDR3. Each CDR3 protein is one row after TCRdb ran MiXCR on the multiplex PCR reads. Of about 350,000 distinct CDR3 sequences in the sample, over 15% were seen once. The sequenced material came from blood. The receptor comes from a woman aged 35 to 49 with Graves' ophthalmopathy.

The CDR3 sequence is CASSFMGLNYEQYF. CDR3 coding DNA: TGCGCCAGCAGCTTTATGGGCCTCAACTACGAGCAGTACTTC. The chain joins TRBV5-1 to TRBJ2-7; D call uncertain. Germline V CDR1 and CDR2: SGHRS, YFSETQ. The CDR3 spans 14 residues. V gave up 2 bases and J gave up 3 bases, with 12 bases separating them.